Given below is one T cell receptor beta chain in context. The time point: pre-treatment sample, taken before nivolumab and TIL therapy. Sequencing used immunoSEQ v3. Each library reached some 2 million read pairs, or about 5-6.5 million at deep level. The data were produced by immunoSEQ multiplex PCR, yet TCRdb's version contains in-frame clones alone and is incomplete. The sample shows around 21,000 clones, approximately 70% of them seen only once. Trimming shortened V by 5 bases and J by 7 bases, and 17 bases separated the two germline ends. The germline V gene encodes CDR1 MNHEY and CDR2 SVGEGT. The CDR3 is 15 residues long. This specimen comes from a study of TIL therapy for anti-PD-1-resistant metastatic lung cancer.

The sequence was collected from a person aged 25-79 years with non-small cell lung cancer. The chain combines TRBV6-2 or TRBV6-3 with TRBJ1-4, with a possible D match to TRBD1 (6 bases). Sequenced material: blood, taken at baseline. CDR3 sequence: CASSTYTGIGEKLFF. For the CDR3, the DNA is TGTGCCAGCAGTACCTATACAGGGATCGGTGAAAAACTGTTTTTT.